A selection of T cell receptor beta chains follows, all from one sample in a study of blood T cell repertoires in COVID-19. Method: immunoSEQ multiplex PCR; TCRdb's copy keeps in-frame clones and lacks some. The sample lists more than 75,000 clones, roughly 86% occurring once. The material sequenced was peripheral blood. These receptors all stem from a man between 60 and 75 years old with acute or convalescent COVID-19. The CDR3 runs from the conserved cysteine through the conserved F or W. A D gene is named only where the DNA matches it firmly. Clone sizes are given selectively: once, few, many, or a class where the clone is expanded.

D gene: NA
J gene: TRBJ1-2
V gene: TRBV7-9
clone size: once
CDR3 protein: CASTLGNYGYTF
CDR3 DNA: TGTGCCAGCACCCTCGGTAACTATGGCTACACCTTC

D gene: NA
J gene: TRBJ1-6
V gene: TRBV29-1
clone size: once
CDR3 protein: CSVEDRVGGYNNSPLHF
CDR3 DNA: TGCAGCGTTGAAGACCGGGTGGGGGGATACAATAATTCACCCCTCCACTTT

D gene: TRBD2
J gene: TRBJ2-3
V gene: TRBV11-2
clone size: NA
CDR3 protein: CASSLAGGSTDTQYF
CDR3 DNA: TGTGCCAGCAGCCTAGCGGGAGGAAGCACAGATACGCAGTATTTT

D gene: TRBD1
J gene: TRBJ1-1
V gene: TRBV5-1
clone size: few
CDR3 protein: CASSLGTGLGNTEAFF
CDR3 DNA: TGCGCCAGCAGCTTGGGGACAGGGTTGGGGAACACTGAAGCTTTCTTT

D gene: TRBD1
J gene: TRBJ2-7
V gene: TRBV5-4
clone size: NA
CDR3 protein: CASSQDRASFYEQYF
CDR3 DNA: TGTGCCAGCAGCCAAGACAGGGCTTCTTTTTACGAGCAGTACTTC

D gene: NA
J gene: TRBJ2-3
V gene: TRBV6-5
clone size: NA
CDR3 protein: CASRAEGPEDTQYF
CDR3 DNA: TGTGCCAGCAGGGCTGAGGGCCCCGAAGATACGCAGTATTTT

D gene: NA
J gene: TRBJ1-5
V gene: TRBV6-5
clone size: NA
CDR3 protein: CASSRQGNQPQHF
CDR3 DNA: TGTGCCAGCAGTAGACAGGGCAATCAGCCCCAGCATTTT

D gene: NA
J gene: TRBJ2-2
V gene: TRBV19
clone size: NA
CDR3 protein: CASSMLVGWRDGELFF
CDR3 DNA: TGTGCCAGTAGTATGCTCGTGGGCTGGCGTGACGGGGAGCTGTTTTTT

D gene: TRBD2
J gene: TRBJ2-1
V gene: TRBV27
clone size: NA
CDR3 protein: CASSLLAGGRYNEQFF
CDR3 DNA: TGTGCCAGCAGTCTCCTTGCGGGAGGGCGATACAATGAGCAGTTCTTC

D gene: TRBD1
J gene: TRBJ2-7
V gene: TRBV6-5
clone size: NA
CDR3 protein: CASQDRDVSEQYF
CDR3 DNA: TGTGCCAGCCAGGACAGGGACGTGAGCGAGCAGTACTTC

D gene: TRBD1
J gene: TRBJ1-1
V gene: TRBV28
clone size: NA
CDR3 protein: CASSPAGQLNTEAFF
CDR3 DNA: TGTGCCAGCAGTCCGGCGGGACAGTTGAACACTGAAGCTTTCTTT

D gene: TRBD2
J gene: TRBJ2-5
V gene: TRBV4-3
clone size: NA
CDR3 protein: CASSLRLAGGMKETQYF
CDR3 DNA: TGCGCCAGCAGCCTACGACTAGCGGGGGGGATGAAAGAGACCCAGTACTTC

D gene: TRBD1
J gene: TRBJ1-5
V gene: TRBV10-3
clone size: NA
CDR3 protein: CAISEAGDRGNQPQHF
CDR3 DNA: TGTGCCATCAGTGAGGCTGGGGACAGGGGGAATCAGCCCCAGCATTTT

D gene: TRBD2
J gene: TRBJ2-1
V gene: TRBV11-1
clone size: NA
CDR3 protein: CTSSLDGRVVEQFF
CDR3 DNA: TGTACCAGCAGCTTAGACGGGAGGGTGGTTGAGCAGTTCTTC

D gene: NA
J gene: TRBJ2-1
V gene: TRBV10-1
clone size: NA
CDR3 protein: CASSDYGGSSYNEQFF
CDR3 DNA: TGCGCCAGCAGTGATTACGGGGGAAGCTCCTACAATGAGCAGTTCTTC

D gene: NA
J gene: TRBJ1-1
V gene: TRBV3-1/TRBV3-2
clone size: NA
CDR3 protein: CASSQKRRGPLSNTEAFF
CDR3 DNA: TGTGCCAGCAGCCAGAAGCGGAGGGGTCCTTTATCGAACACTGAAGCTTTCTTT

D gene: NA
J gene: TRBJ1-5
V gene: TRBV18
clone size: NA
CDR3 protein: CASSRGGDQPQHF
CDR3 DNA: TGTGCCAGCTCACGAGGGGGGGATCAGCCCCAGCATTTT

D gene: TRBD1
J gene: TRBJ2-2
V gene: TRBV6-5
clone size: NA
CDR3 protein: CASRPKGAGAGELFF
CDR3 DNA: TGTGCCAGCCGCCCGAAGGGGGCTGGGGCCGGGGAGCTGTTTTTT

D gene: TRBD1
J gene: TRBJ1-5
V gene: TRBV7-2
clone size: once
CDR3 protein: CASSATDRGRQPQHF
CDR3 DNA: TGTGCCAGCAGCGCAACCGACAGGGGGAGGCAGCCCCAGCATTTT

D gene: NA
J gene: TRBJ1-1
V gene: TRBV4-1
clone size: few
CDR3 protein: CASSQDLYTEAFF
CDR3 DNA: TGCGCCAGCAGCCAAGACTTATACACTGAAGCTTTCTTT

D gene: NA
J gene: TRBJ1-2
V gene: TRBV5-4
clone size: NA
CDR3 protein: CAGGLGRENGYTF
CDR3 DNA: TGTGCCGGTGGGCTCGGCAGGGAAAATGGCTACACCTTC

D gene: TRBD1
J gene: TRBJ1-5
V gene: TRBV6-6
clone size: NA
CDR3 protein: CASSSSGTGFYQPQHF
CDR3 DNA: TGTGCCAGCAGTTCTTCCGGGACAGGGTTTTATCAGCCCCAGCATTTT

D gene: TRBD1
J gene: TRBJ2-7
V gene: TRBV11-2
clone size: NA
CDR3 protein: CASSLTGTGPYEQYF
CDR3 DNA: TGTGCCAGCAGCTTAACGGGGACAGGGCCCTACGAGCAGTACTTC

D gene: NA
J gene: TRBJ1-1
V gene: TRBV10-3
clone size: once
CDR3 protein: CAISAGENTEAFF
CDR3 DNA: TGTGCCATCAGCGCCGGGGAGAACACTGAAGCTTTCTTT

D gene: TRBD1
J gene: TRBJ2-7
V gene: TRBV3-1/TRBV3-2
clone size: NA
CDR3 protein: CASSPRDRPYEQYF
CDR3 DNA: TGTGCCAGCAGCCCCCGGGACAGGCCCTACGAGCAGTACTTC

D gene: TRBD2
J gene: TRBJ2-2
V gene: TRBV7-7
clone size: NA
CDR3 protein: CASTKREVPNTGELFF
CDR3 DNA: TGTGCTAGCACCAAGCGGGAGGTACCGAACACCGGGGAGCTGTTTTTT

D gene: NA
J gene: TRBJ1-2
V gene: TRBV4-1
clone size: NA
CDR3 protein: CASSQDRGVGYGYTF
CDR3 DNA: TGCGCCAGCAGCCAAGACCGGGGAGTTGGCTATGGCTACACCTTC

D gene: NA
J gene: TRBJ1-5
V gene: TRBV6-6
clone size: NA
CDR3 protein: CASMIGGAGGNQPQHF
CDR3 DNA: TGTGCCAGCATGATTGGGGGGGCGGGGGGCAATCAGCCCCAGCATTTT

D gene: NA
J gene: TRBJ1-2
V gene: TRBV19
clone size: NA
CDR3 protein: CASSMSRVPNYGYTF
CDR3 DNA: TGTGCCAGTAGTATGTCGAGGGTCCCTAACTATGGCTACACCTTC

D gene: NA
J gene: TRBJ1-2
V gene: TRBV19
clone size: NA
CDR3 protein: CASSIDQTRREGYTF
CDR3 DNA: TGTGCCAGTAGTATAGATCAGACGAGGAGGGAGGGCTACACCTTC

D gene: TRBD1
J gene: TRBJ1-2
V gene: TRBV7-2
clone size: NA
CDR3 protein: CASSLGGTGVNYGYTF
CDR3 DNA: TGTGCCAGCAGCTTAGGGGGGACAGGAGTTAACTATGGCTACACCTTC

D gene: TRBD2
J gene: TRBJ2-3
V gene: TRBV29-1
clone size: NA
CDR3 protein: CSVRTGLAGSTDTQYF
CDR3 DNA: TGCAGCGTTCGGACGGGACTAGCGGGGAGCACAGATACGCAGTATTTT

D gene: TRBD1
J gene: TRBJ1-5
V gene: TRBV28
clone size: NA
CDR3 protein: CASSSGQGALQPQHF
CDR3 DNA: TGTGCCAGCAGTTCAGGACAGGGGGCCCTTCAGCCCCAGCATTTT

D gene: TRBD2
J gene: TRBJ2-1
V gene: TRBV12-3/TRBV12-4
clone size: NA
CDR3 protein: CASKRGRDEQFF
CDR3 DNA: TGTGCCAGCAAGCGGGGCAGGGATGAGCAGTTCTTC

D gene: NA
J gene: TRBJ2-7
V gene: TRBV10-3
clone size: NA
CDR3 protein: CAIRGQLPYEQYF
CDR3 DNA: TGTGCCATCAGAGGACAGCTACCATACGAGCAGTACTTC

D gene: NA
J gene: TRBJ1-3
V gene: TRBV9
clone size: NA
CDR3 protein: CASSPSFPGNTIYF
CDR3 DNA: TGTGCCAGCAGCCCGTCCTTTCCTGGAAACACCATATATTTT

D gene: NA
J gene: TRBJ2-3
V gene: TRBV28
clone size: NA
CDR3 protein: CASSDGTPIDTQYF
CDR3 DNA: TGTGCCAGCAGCGACGGGACTCCAATAGATACGCAGTATTTT

D gene: NA
J gene: TRBJ2-5
V gene: TRBV28
clone size: NA
CDR3 protein: CASSSVDRKKETQYF
CDR3 DNA: TGTGCCAGCAGTTCTGTAGACAGGAAAAAAGAGACCCAGTACTTC

D gene: TRBD1
J gene: TRBJ1-1
V gene: TRBV3-1/TRBV3-2
clone size: NA
CDR3 protein: CASSPYGTGNTEAFF
CDR3 DNA: TGTGCCAGCAGCCCCTACGGGACAGGGAACACTGAAGCTTTCTTT

D gene: TRBD1
J gene: TRBJ1-6
V gene: TRBV19
clone size: NA
CDR3 protein: CASSIIGQANSPLHF
CDR3 DNA: TGTGCCAGTAGTATAATCGGACAGGCTAATTCACCCCTCCACTTT

D gene: NA
J gene: TRBJ1-1
V gene: TRBV19
clone size: NA
CDR3 protein: CASSKRENTEAFF
CDR3 DNA: TGTGCCAGTAGCAAGAGGGAGAACACTGAAGCTTTCTTT

D gene: NA
J gene: TRBJ1-6
V gene: TRBV12-3/TRBV12-4
clone size: NA
CDR3 protein: CASSLAENSPLHF
CDR3 DNA: TGTGCCAGCAGTTTAGCGGAGAATTCACCCCTCCACTTT

D gene: TRBD2
J gene: TRBJ2-1
V gene: TRBV5-1
clone size: once
CDR3 protein: CASSLMPTSGSLGEQFF
CDR3 DNA: TGCGCCAGCAGCTTGATGCCGACTAGCGGGAGCCTTGGTGAGCAGTTCTTC

D gene: TRBD2
J gene: TRBJ2-7
V gene: TRBV7-2
clone size: NA
CDR3 protein: CASSPRLANEQYF
CDR3 DNA: TGTGCCAGCAGCCCAAGACTAGCGAACGAGCAGTACTTC

D gene: TRBD1
J gene: TRBJ1-1
V gene: TRBV9
clone size: NA
CDR3 protein: CASSPVPGTGLKNTEAFF
CDR3 DNA: TGTGCCAGCAGCCCAGTACCCGGGACAGGGCTGAAGAACACTGAAGCTTTCTTT

D gene: NA
J gene: TRBJ1-1
V gene: TRBV18
clone size: once
CDR3 protein: CASSPRETEAFF
CDR3 DNA: TGTGCCAGCTCACCACGGGAGACTGAAGCTTTCTTT

D gene: NA
J gene: TRBJ1-2
V gene: TRBV7-9
clone size: NA
CDR3 protein: CASSASREAFYGYTF
CDR3 DNA: TGTGCCAGCAGCGCTAGCAGAGAGGCTTTCTATGGCTACACCTTC

D gene: NA
J gene: TRBJ2-7
V gene: TRBV27
clone size: NA
CDR3 protein: CASSLGGGVSYEQYF
CDR3 DNA: TGTGCCAGCAGCCTCGGAGGGGGGGTCTCCTACGAGCAGTACTTC

D gene: NA
J gene: TRBJ2-5
V gene: TRBV5-1
clone size: NA
CDR3 protein: CASSSPQETQYF
CDR3 DNA: TGCGCCAGCAGCTCTCCCCAAGAGACCCAGTACTTC

D gene: TRBD1
J gene: TRBJ1-5
V gene: TRBV30
clone size: NA
CDR3 protein: CAFGQGNQPQHF
CDR3 DNA: TGTGCCTTTGGACAGGGCAATCAGCCCCAGCATTTT

D gene: NA
J gene: TRBJ2-7
V gene: TRBV28
clone size: NA
CDR3 protein: CASSFRDSYEQYF
CDR3 DNA: TGTGCCAGCAGTTTTCGAGACTCCTACGAGCAGTACTTC

D gene: NA
J gene: TRBJ2-7
V gene: TRBV28
clone size: NA
CDR3 protein: CASSQISYEQYF
CDR3 DNA: TGTGCCAGCAGCCAGATCTCCTACGAGCAGTACTTC

D gene: TRBD1
J gene: TRBJ1-4
V gene: TRBV2
clone size: once
CDR3 protein: CASSPTAGTAKSTNEKLFF
CDR3 DNA: TGTGCCAGCAGTCCGACGGCAGGGACAGCGAAGTCAACTAATGAAAAACTGTTTTTT